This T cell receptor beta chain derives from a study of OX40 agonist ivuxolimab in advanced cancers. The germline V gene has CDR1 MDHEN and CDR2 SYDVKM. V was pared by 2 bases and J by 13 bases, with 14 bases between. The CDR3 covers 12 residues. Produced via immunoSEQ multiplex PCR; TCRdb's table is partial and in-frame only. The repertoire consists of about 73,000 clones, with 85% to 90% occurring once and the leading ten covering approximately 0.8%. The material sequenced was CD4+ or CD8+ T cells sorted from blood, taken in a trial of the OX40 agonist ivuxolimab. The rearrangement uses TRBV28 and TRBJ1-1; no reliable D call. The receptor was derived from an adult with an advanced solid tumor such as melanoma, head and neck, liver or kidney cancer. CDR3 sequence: CASSLGLGRVFF. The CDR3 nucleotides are TGTGCCAGCAGTTTAGGGTTGGGGAGAGTTTTCTTT.